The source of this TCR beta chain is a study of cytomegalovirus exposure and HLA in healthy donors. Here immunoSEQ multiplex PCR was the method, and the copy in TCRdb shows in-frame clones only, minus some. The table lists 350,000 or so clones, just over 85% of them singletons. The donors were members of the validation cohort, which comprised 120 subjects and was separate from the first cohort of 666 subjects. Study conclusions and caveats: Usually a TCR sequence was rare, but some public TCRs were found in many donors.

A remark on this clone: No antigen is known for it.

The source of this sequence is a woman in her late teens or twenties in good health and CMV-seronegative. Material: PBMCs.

This CDR3 reads CASSLAGTSGRYEQYF. Here the CDR3 DNA reads TGTGCCAGCAGCTTAGCCGGGACTAGCGGGAGGTACGAGCAGTACTTC. The chain has TRBV7-9 and TRBJ2-7; the match to TRBD2 covers 15 bases. CDR1 is SEHNR and CDR2 is FQNEAQ in the germline V gene (reference sequence). The V gene end was trimmed by 0 bases and the J gene end by 4 bases; junction bases not matched to a gene: 1. This CDR3 comprises 16 residues.